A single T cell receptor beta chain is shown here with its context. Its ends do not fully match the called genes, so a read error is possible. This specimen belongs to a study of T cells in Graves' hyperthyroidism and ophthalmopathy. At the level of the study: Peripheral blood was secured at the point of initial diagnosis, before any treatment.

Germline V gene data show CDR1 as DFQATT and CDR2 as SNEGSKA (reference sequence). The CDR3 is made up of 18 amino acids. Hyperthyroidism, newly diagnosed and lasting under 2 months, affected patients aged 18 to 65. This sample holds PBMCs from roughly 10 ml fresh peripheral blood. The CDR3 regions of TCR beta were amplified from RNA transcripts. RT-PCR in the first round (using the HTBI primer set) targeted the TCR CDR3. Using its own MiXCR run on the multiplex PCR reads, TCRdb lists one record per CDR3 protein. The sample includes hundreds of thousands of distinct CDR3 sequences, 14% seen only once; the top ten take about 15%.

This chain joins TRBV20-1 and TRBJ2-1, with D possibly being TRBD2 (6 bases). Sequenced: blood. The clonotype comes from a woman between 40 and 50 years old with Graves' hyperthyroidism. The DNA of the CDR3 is TGCAGTGCTAGTCCCTGGGGCGTAGCGGATAGCTCCTACAATGAGCGGTTCTTC. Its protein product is CSASPWGVADSSYNERFF.